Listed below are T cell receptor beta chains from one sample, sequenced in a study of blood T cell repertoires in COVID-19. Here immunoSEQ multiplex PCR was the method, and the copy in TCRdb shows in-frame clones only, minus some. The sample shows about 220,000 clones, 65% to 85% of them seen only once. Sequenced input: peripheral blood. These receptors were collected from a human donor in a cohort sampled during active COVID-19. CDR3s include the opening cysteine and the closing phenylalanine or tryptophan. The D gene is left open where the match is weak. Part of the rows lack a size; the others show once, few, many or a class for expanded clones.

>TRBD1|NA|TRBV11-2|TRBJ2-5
CASSLGVGQGVETQYF
TGTGCCAGCAGCTTAGGGGTGGGGCAGGGGGTAGAGACCCAGTACTTC
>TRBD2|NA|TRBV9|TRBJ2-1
CASSVGPSGSYNEQFF
TGTGCCAGCAGCGTAGGGCCTAGCGGATCCTACAATGAGCAGTTCTTC
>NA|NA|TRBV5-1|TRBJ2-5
CASSSQGGQETQYF
TGCGCCAGCAGCTCCCAGGGGGGTCAAGAGACCCAGTACTTC
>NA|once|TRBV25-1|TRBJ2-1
CAGSDNSGTTYNEQFF
TGTGCCGGCAGTGATAATAGCGGAACAACCTACAATGAGCAGTTCTTC
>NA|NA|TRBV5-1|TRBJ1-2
CASRLGLEANYGYTF
TGCGCCAGCAGATTGGGACTGGAGGCTAACTATGGCTACACCTTC
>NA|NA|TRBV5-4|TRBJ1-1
CASSPGGYTEAFF
TGTGCCAGCAGCCCGGGGGGGTACACTGAAGCTTTCTTT
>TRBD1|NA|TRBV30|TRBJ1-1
CAWSDRGFGRMSNTEAFF
TGTGCCTGGAGCGACAGGGGATTCGGTAGAATGAGCAACACTGAAGCTTTCTTT
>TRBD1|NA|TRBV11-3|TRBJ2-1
CASSLAVGQGGEQFF
TGTGCCAGCAGCTTAGCCGTAGGACAGGGCGGCGAGCAGTTCTTC
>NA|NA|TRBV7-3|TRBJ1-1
CASSANWDFHTEAFF
TGTGCCAGCAGCGCCAATTGGGACTTTCACACTGAAGCTTTCTTT
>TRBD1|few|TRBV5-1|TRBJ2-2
CASSFDRVGTGELFF
TGCGCCAGCAGCTTTGACAGGGTAGGGACCGGGGAGCTGTTTTTT
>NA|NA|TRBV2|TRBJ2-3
CASSRGLGEADTQYF
TGTGCCAGCAGCCGTGGACTCGGGGAAGCAGATACGCAGTATTTT
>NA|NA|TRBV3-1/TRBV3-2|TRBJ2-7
CASSQVSPNSYEQYF
TGTGCCAGCAGCCAAGTGAGTCCTAACTCCTACGAGCAGTACTTC
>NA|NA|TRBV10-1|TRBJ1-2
CASRAKNRAPGGYTF
TGCGCCAGCAGGGCAAAAAACCGGGCCCCGGGAGGCTACACCTTC
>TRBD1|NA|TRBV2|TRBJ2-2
CASSGQGTGELFF
TGTGCCAGCAGTGGACAGGGGACCGGGGAGCTGTTTTTT
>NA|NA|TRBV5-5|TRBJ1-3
CASSFRTDSGNTIYF
TGTGCCAGCAGCTTTAGAACAGACTCTGGAAACACCATATATTTT
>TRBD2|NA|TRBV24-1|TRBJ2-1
CATSDLRSGGTREQFF
TGTGCCACCAGTGATTTGCGGAGCGGGGGGACCAGAGAGCAGTTCTTC
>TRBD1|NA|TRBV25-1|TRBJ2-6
CASSAMTGWDNVLTF
TGTGCCAGCAGTGCGATGACAGGGTGGGATAACGTCCTGACTTTC
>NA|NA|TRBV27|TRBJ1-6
CASSLYGQGWNNSPLHF
TGTGCCAGCAGTTTATACGGCCAGGGGTGGAATAATTCACCCCTCCACTTT
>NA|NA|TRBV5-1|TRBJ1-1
CASSLGGHLNTEAFF
TGCGCCAGCAGCTTGGGGGGACACCTGAACACTGAAGCTTTCTTT
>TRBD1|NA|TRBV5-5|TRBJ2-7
CASSLRGTGGFGEQYF
TGTGCCAGCAGCTTGCGCGGGACAGGGGGTTTTGGCGAGCAGTACTTC
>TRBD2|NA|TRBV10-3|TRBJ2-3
CAVTGGTDTQYF
TGTGCCGTCACGGGGGGGACAGATACGCAGTATTTT
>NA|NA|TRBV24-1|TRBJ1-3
CATSDKSRTGGNTIYF
TGTGCCACCAGTGATAAATCCCGGACGGGGGGAAACACCATATATTTT
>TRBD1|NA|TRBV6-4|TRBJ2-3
CASSDPPGQPRTDTQYF
TGTGCCAGCAGTGACCCCCCGGGACAGCCAAGGACAGATACGCAGTATTTT
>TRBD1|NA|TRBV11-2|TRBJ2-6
CASSPTGTDSGANVLTF
TGTGCCAGCAGTCCGACAGGGACAGACTCTGGGGCCAACGTCCTGACTTTC
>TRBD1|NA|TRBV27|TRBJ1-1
CASAHRGNTEAFF
TGTGCCAGTGCCCACAGGGGGAACACTGAAGCTTTCTTT
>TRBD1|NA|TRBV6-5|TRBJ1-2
CASTGQGNGYTF
TGTGCCAGCACGGGACAGGGGAATGGCTACACCTTC
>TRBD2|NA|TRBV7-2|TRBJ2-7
CASSFTSGENYEQYF
TGTGCCAGCAGCTTTACTAGCGGGGAGAACTACGAGCAGTACTTC